This T cell receptor beta chain is drawn from a study of identifying expanded T cells in peripheral blood. Regarding this clone: Its antigen is as yet unknown.

This CDR3 contains 15 residues. V was trimmed by 5 bases and J by 6 bases, leaving 17 bases between them. Germline CDR1 and CDR2: LNHDA and SQIVND (reference sequence). General study findings and limits: Approximately two-week clone count variance significantly increased as total template count grew.

Generated by immunoSEQ multiplex PCR, the TCRdb table keeps only in-frame clones and is missing some. The table lists roughly 63,000 clones, around 86% of them singletons. The source of this sequence is a person between 18 and 69 years old in good health. V usage is TRBV19 and J usage is TRBJ2-1; the D is unclear. Specimen: blood. DNA for the CDR3: TGTGCCAGTAGTGTGCCCACCCTATTGGGCAATGAGCAGTTCTTC. It yields the protein CASSVPTLLGNEQFF.